The TCR beta chain under discussion was sequenced for a study of Ad26.COV2.S vaccination and SARS-CoV-2 variants. The treatment is: roughly 19 received Ad26.COV2.S at low or high dose, single or two shots; 5 received placebo; per-sample allocation not given. Specimens were obtained on day 63 following the first vaccine or placebo injection. Boston hosted the donor, who was an adult aged 18-55 years. TCRdb keeps only in-frame clones here, not all; method: immunoSEQ multiplex PCR. The sample yields a few hundred thousand clones, about 90% seen once. Germline values: CDR1 MNHEY, CDR2 SVGAGI. After removal of 0 bases from V and 4 bases from J, the junction contained 5 bases not matched to a gene. This CDR3 contains 15 residues.

This chain connects TRBV6-5 to TRBJ1-2, with 7 positions matching TRBD1. Source: peripheral blood, taken in a trial of Ad26.COV2.S vaccine versus placebo. This clonotype originated in a person between 18 and 65 years old who received the Ad26.COV2.S COVID-19 vaccine or a placebo. CDR3 in amino acids: CASSYSLTGLYGYTF. The CDR3 DNA reads as TGTGCCAGCAGTTACTCACTGACAGGGCTCTATGGCTACACCTTC.